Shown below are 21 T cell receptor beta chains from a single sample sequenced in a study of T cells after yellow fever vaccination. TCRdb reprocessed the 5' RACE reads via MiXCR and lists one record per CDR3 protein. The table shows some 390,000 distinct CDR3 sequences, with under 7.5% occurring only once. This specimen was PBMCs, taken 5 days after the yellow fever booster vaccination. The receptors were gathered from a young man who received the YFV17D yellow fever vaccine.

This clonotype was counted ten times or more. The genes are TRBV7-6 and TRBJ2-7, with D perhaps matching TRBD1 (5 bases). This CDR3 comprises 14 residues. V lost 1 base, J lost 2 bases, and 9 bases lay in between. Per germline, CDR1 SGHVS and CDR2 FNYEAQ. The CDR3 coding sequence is TGTGCCAGCAGCTTAGGACAGAGCACCTACGAGCAGTACTTC. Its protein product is CASSLGQSTYEQYF.

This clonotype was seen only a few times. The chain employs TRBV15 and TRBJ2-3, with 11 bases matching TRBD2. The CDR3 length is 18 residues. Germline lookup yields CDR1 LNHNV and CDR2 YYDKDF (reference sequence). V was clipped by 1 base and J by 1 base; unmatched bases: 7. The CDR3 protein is CATSRGISGRAGTDTQYF. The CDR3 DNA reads TGTGCCACCAGCAGAGGAATTAGCGGGAGGGCCGGCACAGATACGCAGTATTTT.

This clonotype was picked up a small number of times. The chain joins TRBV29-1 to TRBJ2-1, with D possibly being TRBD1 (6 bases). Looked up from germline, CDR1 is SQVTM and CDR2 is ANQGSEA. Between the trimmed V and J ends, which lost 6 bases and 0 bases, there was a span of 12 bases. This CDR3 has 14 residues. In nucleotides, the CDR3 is TGCAGCGTGCCGCAGGGGAGCTCCTACAATGAGCAGTTCTTC. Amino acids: CSVPQGSSYNEQFF.

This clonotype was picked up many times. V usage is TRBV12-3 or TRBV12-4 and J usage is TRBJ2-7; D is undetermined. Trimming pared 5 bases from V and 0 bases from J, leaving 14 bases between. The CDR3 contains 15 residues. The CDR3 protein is CASSPTIKSSYEQYF. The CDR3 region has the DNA TGTGCCAGCAGTCCTACAATAAAGAGCTCCTACGAGCAGTACTTC.

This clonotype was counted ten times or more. This chain's CDR3 is CASSQEPSGSSGEQYF. In nucleotides, the CDR3 is TGCGCCAGCAGCCAAGAACCTAGCGGGAGTAGCGGTGAGCAGTACTTC. This rearrangement joins TRBV4-3 to TRBJ2-7; 10 bases map to TRBD2. Germline CDR1 is LGHNA and CDR2 is YSLEER. The J segment lost 7 bases and the V segment lost 0 bases, leaving 9 bases of the junction unmatched. This CDR3 has 16 residues.

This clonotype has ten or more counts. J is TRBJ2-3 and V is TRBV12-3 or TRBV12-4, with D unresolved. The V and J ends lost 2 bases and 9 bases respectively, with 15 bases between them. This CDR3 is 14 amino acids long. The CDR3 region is CASSLSIGRRTQYF. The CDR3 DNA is TGTGCCAGCAGTTTATCTATAGGGCGCAGAACGCAGTATTTT.

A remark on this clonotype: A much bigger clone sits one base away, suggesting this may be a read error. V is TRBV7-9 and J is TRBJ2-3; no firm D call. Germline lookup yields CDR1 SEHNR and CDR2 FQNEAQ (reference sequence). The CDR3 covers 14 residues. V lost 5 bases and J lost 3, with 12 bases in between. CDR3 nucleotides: TGTGCCAGCAGCAGTACTGGCAGAACAGATACGCAGTATTTT. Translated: CASSSTGRTDTQYF.

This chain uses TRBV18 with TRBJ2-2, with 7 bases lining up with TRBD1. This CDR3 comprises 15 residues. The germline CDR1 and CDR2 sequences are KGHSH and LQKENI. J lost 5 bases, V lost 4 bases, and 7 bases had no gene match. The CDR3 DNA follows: TGTGCCAGCTCACGAAACAGGGGTGATACCGGGGAGCTGTTTTTT. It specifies CASSRNRGDTGELFF.

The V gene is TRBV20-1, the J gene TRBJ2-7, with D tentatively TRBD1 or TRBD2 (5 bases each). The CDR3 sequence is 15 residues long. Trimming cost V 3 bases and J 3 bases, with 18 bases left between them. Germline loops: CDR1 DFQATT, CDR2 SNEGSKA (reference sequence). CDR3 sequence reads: CSARVGPADHYEQYF. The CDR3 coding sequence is TGCAGTGCTAGGGTGGGGCCAGCGGATCACTACGAGCAGTACTTC.

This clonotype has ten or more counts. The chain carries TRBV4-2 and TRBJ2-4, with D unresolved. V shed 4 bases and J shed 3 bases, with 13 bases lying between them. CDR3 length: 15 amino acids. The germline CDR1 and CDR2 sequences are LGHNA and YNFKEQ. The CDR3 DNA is TGTGCCAGCAGCCCACCTGGAGTGGGCAAAAACATTCAGTACTTC. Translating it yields CASSPPGVGKNIQYF.

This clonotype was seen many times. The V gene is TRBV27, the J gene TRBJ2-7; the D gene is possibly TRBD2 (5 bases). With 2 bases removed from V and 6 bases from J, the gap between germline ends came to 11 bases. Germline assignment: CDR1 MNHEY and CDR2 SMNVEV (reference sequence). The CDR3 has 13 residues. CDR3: CASSLAGAGEQYF. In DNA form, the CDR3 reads TGTGCCAGCAGTTTAGCCGGTGCGGGCGAGCAGTACTTC.

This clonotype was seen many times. The CDR3 sequence: CASSWHRENIQYF. CDR3 bases: TGTGCCAGCAGTTGGCACAGGGAAAACATTCAGTACTTC. The chain joins TRBV12-3 or TRBV12-4 to TRBJ2-4, with D possibly matching TRBD1 (6 bases). Between the trimmed V and J ends, which lost 4 bases and 5 bases, there was a span of 9 bases. This CDR3 is built from 13 residues.

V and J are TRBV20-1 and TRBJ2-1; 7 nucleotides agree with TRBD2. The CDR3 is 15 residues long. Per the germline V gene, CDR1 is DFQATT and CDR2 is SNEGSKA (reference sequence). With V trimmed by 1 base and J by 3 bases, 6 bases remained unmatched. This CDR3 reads CSARAGGSHYNEQFF. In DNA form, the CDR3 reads TGCAGTGCTAGAGCCGGGGGGTCGCACTACAATGAGCAGTTCTTC.

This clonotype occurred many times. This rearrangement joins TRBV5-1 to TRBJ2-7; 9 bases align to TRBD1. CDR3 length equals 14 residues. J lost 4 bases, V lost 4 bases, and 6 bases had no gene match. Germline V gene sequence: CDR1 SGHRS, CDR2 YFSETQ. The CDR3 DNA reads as TGCGCCAGCAGCCATCCGGGACAGGGTTACGAGCAGTACTTC. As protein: CASSHPGQGYEQYF.

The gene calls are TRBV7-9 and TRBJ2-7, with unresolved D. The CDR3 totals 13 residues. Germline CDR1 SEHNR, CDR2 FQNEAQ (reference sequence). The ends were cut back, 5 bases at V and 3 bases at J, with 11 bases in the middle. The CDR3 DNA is TGTGCCAGCAGCCAACAAGACCTCTACGAGCAGTACTTC. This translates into CASSQQDLYEQYF.

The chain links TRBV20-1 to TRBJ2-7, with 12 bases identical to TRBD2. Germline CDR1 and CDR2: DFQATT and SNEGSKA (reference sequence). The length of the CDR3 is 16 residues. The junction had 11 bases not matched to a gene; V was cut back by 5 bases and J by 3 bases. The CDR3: CSAVDSGLAGYYEQYF. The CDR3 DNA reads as TGCAGTGCTGTCGACTCGGGACTAGCGGGCTACTACGAGCAGTACTTC.

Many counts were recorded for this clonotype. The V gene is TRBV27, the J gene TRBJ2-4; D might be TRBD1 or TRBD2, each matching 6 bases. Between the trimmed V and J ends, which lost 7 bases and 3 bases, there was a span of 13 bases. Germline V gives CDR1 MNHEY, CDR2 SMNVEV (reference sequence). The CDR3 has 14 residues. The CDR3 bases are TGTGCCAGCATGGGGGGCCTCATCAAAAACATTCAGTACTTC. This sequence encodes CASMGGLIKNIQYF.

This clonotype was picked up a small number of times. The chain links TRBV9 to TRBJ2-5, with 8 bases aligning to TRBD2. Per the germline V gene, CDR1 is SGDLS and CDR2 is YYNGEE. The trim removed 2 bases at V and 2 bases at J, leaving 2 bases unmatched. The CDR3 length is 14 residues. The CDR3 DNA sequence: TGTGCCAGCAGCGTTAGCGGGACGCAAGAGACCCAGTACTTC. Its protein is CASSVSGTQETQYF.

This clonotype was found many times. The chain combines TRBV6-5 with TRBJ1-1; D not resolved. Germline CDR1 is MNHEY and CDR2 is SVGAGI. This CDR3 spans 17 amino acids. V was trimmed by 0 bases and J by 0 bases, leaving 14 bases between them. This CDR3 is CASSYSMQESMNTEAFF. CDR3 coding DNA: TGTGCCAGCAGTTACTCGATGCAGGAGAGCATGAACACTGAAGCTTTCTTT.

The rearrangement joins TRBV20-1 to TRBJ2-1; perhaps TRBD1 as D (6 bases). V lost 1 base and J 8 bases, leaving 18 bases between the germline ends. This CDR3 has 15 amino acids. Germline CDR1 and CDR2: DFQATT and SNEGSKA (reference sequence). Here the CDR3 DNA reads TGCAGTGCTAGAGTTCCAGGGGAAGGCCGATATGAGCAGTTCTTC. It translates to CSARVPGEGRYEQFF.

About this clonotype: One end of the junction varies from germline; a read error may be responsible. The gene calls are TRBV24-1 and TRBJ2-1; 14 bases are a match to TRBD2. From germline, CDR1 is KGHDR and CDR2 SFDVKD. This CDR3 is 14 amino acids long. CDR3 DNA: TGTGCCACCAGTGACGGTGGGACTAGCGGGGGCGCAGACTTC. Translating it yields CATSDGGTSGGADF.